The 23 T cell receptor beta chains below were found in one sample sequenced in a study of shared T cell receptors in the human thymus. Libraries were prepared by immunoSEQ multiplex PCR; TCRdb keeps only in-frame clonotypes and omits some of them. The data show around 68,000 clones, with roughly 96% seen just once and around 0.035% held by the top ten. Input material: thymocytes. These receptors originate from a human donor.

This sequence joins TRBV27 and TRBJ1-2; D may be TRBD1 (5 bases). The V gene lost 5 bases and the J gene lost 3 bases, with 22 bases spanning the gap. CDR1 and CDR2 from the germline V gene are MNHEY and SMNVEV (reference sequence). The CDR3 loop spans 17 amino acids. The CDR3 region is CASSPEYGDRRYYGYTF. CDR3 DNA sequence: TGTGCCAGCAGTCCAGAATACGGGGACCGCAGATACTATGGCTACACCTTC.

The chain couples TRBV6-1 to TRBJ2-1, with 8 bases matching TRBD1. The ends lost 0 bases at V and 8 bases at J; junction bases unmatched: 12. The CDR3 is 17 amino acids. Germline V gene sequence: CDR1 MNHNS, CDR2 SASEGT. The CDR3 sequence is CASSEAADRGPRHEQFF. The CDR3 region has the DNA TGTGCCAGCAGTGAAGCAGCCGACAGGGGCCCTAGGCATGAGCAGTTCTTC.

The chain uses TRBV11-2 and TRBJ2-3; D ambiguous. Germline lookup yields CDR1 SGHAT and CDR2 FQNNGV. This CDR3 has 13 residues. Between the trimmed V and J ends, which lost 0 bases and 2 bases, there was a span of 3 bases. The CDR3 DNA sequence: TGTGCCAGCAGCTTAGAAGACACAGATACGCAGTATTTT. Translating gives CASSLEDTDTQYF.

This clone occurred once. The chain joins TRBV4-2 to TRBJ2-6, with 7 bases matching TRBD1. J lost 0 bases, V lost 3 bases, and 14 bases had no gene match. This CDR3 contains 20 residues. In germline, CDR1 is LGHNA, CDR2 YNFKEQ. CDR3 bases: TGTGCCAGCAGCCAGGGAAGGGGGCGGAGAGACTACTCTGGGGCCAACGTCCTGACTTTC. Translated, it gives CASSQGRGRRDYSGANVLTF.

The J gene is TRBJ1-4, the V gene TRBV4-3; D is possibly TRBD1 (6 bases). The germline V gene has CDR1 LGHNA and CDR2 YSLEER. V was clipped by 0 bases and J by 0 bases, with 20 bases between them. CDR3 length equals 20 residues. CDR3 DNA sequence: TGCGCCAGCAGCCAAGACCAGGGGAATGAGCGGAATCCAACTAATGAAAAACTGTTTTTT. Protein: CASSQDQGNERNPTNEKLFF.

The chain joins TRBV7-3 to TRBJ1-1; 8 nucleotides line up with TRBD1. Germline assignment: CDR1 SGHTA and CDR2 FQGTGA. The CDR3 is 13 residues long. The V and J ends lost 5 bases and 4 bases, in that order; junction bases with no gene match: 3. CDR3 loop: CASSVTGATEAFF. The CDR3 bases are TGTGCCAGCAGCGTGACAGGGGCCACTGAAGCTTTCTTT.

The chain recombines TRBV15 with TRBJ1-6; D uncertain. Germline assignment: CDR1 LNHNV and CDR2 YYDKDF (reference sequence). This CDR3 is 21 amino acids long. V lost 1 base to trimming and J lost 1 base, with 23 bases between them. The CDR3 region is CATSRGDFLNSVRSYNSPLHF. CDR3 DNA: TGTGCCACCAGCAGAGGGGATTTTTTGAATTCAGTGAGGTCCTATAATTCACCCCTCCACTTT.

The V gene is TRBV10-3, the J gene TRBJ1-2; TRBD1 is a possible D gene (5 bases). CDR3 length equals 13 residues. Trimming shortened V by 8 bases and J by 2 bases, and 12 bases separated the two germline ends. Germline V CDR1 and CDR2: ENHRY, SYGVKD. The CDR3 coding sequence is TGTGCCATCGGGGTTGCAGGGAACTATGGCTACACCTTC. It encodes CAIGVAGNYGYTF.

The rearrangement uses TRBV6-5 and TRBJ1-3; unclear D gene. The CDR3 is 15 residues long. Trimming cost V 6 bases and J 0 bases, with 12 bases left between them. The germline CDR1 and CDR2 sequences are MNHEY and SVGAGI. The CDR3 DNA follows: TGTGCCAGCAGCCCCTCTAGCGTCTCTGGAAACACCATATATTTT. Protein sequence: CASSPSSVSGNTIYF.

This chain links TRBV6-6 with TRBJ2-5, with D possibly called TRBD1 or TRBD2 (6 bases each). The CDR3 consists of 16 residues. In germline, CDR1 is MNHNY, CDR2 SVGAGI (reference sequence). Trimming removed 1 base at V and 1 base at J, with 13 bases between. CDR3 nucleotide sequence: TGTGCCAGCAGTTACTGCCGGGGGCGTCCCCAAGAGACCCAGTACTTC. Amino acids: CASSYCRGRPQETQYF.

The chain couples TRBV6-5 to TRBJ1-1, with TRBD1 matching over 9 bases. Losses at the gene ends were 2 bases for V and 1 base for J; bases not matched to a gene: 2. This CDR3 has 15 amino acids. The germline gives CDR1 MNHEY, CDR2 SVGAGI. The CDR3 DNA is TGTGCCAGCAGTTACGAGGGACAGGGGAACACTGAAGCTTTCTTT. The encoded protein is CASSYEGQGNTEAFF.

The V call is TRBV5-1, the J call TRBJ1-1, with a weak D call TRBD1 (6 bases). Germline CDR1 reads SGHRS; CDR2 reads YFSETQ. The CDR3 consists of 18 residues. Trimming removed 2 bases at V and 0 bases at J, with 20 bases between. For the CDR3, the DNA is TGCGCCAGCAGCTTCCACCCGTCTACTCGGGACATGAACACTGAAGCTTTCTTT. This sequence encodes CASSFHPSTRDMNTEAFF.

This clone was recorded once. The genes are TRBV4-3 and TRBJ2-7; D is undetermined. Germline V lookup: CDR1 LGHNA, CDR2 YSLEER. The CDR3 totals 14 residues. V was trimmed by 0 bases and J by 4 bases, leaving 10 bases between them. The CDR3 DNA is TGCGCCAGCAGCCAAGACCGAACGGCATACGAGCAGTACTTC. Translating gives CASSQDRTAYEQYF.

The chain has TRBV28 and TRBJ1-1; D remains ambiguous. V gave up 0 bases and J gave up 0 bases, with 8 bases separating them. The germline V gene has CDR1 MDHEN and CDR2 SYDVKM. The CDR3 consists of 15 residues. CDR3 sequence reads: CASSLWAEVNTEAFF. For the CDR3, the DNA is TGTGCCAGCAGTTTATGGGCAGAGGTGAACACTGAAGCTTTCTTT.

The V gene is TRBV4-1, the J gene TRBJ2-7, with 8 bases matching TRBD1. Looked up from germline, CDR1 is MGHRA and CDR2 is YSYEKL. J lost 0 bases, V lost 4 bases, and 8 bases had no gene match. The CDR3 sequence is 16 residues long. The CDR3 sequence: CASSPEGRGPSYEQYF. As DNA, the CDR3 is TGCGCCAGCAGCCCCGAGGGCAGGGGGCCCTCCTACGAGCAGTACTTC.

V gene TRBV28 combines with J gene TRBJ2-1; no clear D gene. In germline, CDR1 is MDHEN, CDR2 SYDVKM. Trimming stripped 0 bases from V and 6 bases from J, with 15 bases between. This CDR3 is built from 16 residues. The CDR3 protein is CASSLWGRTASNEQFF. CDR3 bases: TGTGCCAGCAGTTTATGGGGCAGGACGGCCTCCAATGAGCAGTTCTTC. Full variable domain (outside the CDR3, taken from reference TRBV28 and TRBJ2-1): DVKVTQSSRYLVKRTGEKVFLECVQDMDHENMFWYRQDPGLGLRLIYFSYDVKMKEKGDIPEGYSVSREKKERFSLILESASTNQTSMYLCASSLWGRTASNEQFFGPGTRLTVL.

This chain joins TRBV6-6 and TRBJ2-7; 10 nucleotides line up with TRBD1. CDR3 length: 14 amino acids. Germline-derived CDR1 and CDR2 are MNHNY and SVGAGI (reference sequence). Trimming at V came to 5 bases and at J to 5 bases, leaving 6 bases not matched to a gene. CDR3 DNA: TGTGCCAGCAGTCCCGGGACAGGGGTCCACGAGCAGTACTTC. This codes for CASSPGTGVHEQYF.

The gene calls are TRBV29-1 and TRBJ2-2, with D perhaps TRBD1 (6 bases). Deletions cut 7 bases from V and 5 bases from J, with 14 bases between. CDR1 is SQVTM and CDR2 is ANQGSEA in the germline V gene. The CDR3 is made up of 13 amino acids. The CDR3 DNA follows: TGCAGCGCACGGGACAACAATACCGGGGAGCTGTTTTTT. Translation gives CSARDNNTGELFF.

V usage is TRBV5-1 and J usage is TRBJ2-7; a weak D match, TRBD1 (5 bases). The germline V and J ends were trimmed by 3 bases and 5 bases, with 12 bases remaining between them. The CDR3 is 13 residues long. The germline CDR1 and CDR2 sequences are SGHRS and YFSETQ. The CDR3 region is CASSWKTVDEQYF. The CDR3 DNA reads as TGCGCCAGCAGCTGGAAGACAGTGGACGAGCAGTACTTC.

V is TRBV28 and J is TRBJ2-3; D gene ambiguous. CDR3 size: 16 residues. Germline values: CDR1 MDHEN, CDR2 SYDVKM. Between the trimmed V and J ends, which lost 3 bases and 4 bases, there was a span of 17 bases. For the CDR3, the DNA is TGTGCCAGCAGTTTCCTCCGGACCGCCGGGCCAGATACGCAGTATTTT. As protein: CASSFLRTAGPDTQYF.

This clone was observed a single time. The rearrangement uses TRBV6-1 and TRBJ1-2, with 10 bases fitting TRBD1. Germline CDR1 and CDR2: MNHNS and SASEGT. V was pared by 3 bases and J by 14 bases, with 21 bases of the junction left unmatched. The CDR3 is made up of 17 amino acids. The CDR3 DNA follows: TGTGCCAGCAGTGACCCGACAGGGGGCGCGGGCGAGGATAAGGAAACCTTC. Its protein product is CASSDPTGGAGEDKETF.

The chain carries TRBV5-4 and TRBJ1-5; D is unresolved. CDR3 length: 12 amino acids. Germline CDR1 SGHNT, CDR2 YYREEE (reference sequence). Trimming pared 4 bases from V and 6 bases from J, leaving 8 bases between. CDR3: CASSTDGQPQHF. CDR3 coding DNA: TGTGCCAGCAGCACGGACGGTCAGCCCCAGCATTTT.

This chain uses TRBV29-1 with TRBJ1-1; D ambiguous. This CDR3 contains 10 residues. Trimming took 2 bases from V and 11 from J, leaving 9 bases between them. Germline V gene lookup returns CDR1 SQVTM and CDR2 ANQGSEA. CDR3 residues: CSVERLEAFF. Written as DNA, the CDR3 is TGCAGCGTTGAACGACTGGAGGCTTTCTTT.